The clone carrying this T cell receptor beta chain appeared a few times. This sample is drawn from a study of CD8+ T cells in alopecia areata. Sample treatment: oral pan-JAK inhibitor, 5-10 mg twice daily. Sequencing templates came from extracted RNA that was reverse transcribed into cDNA. Using immunoSEQ multiplex PCR, the repertoire was profiled, and TCRdb retains in-frame clones only, with some absent. The data contain roughly 200,000 clones, about 53% of them singletons. The germline V gene encodes CDR1 SQVTM and CDR2 ANQGSEA. The ends were cut back, 4 bases at V and 0 bases at J, with 10 bases in the middle. This CDR3 has 13 residues.

The specimen comprised CD8+ T cells sorted from blood, sampled at week 24, from a patient treated with tofacitinib. The sequence was obtained from a human donor with alopecia areata. V usage is TRBV29-1 and J usage is TRBJ2-7, with D unclear. CDR3 protein: CSVATPSSYEQYF. In nucleotides, the CDR3 is TGCAGCGTTGCGACACCCAGCTCCTACGAGCAGTACTTC.